What follows are 11 T cell receptor beta chains derived from one specimen sequenced in a study of blood T cell repertoires in COVID-19 (dated by TCRdb to 2020 to 2021). Library preparation was by the immunoSEQ multiplex PCR assay. TCRdb provides this immuneACCESS table in a form limited to in-frame rearrangements. Some clones are lacking; in checked studies, under half of them reflect an unresolved V gene, and why the rest are absent is not known. The sample table records some 400,000 clones; about 87% of these occur just once. The top ten clones comprise about 2.5% of the sample. The sample taken for sequencing was peripheral blood. The receptors were gathered from a woman aged 55-75 years with COVID-19, enrolled during active disease.

This clone has more than one count but fewer than ten. This chain links TRBV18 with TRBJ2-3, with 7 positions matching TRBD2. The germline V gene has CDR1 KGHSH and CDR2 LQKENI. The CDR3 covers 18 residues. Trimming cost V 0 bases and J 0 bases; bases outside gene matches: 9. For the CDR3, the DNA is TGTGCCAGCTCACCACCTAGCGGGTGGTCCTCTAGCACAGATACGCAGTATTTT. As protein: CASSPPSGWSSSTDTQYF.

The rearrangement joins TRBV19 to TRBJ1-1; no clear D gene. Trimming removed 7 bases from V and 3 bases from J, with 15 bases in between. The CDR3 is 14 residues long. CDR1 and CDR2 from the germline V gene are LNHDA and SQIVND (reference sequence). CDR3 DNA sequence: TGTGCCAGTACCCCAGTGCTCCCCCACACTGAAGCTTTCTTT. Amino acids: CASTPVLPHTEAFF.

This chain joins TRBV19 and TRBJ1-1; the D gene is possibly TRBD1 (5 bases). Looked up from germline, CDR1 is LNHDA and CDR2 is SQIVND (reference sequence). With 3 bases removed from V and 5 bases from J, the gap between germline ends came to 25 bases. The CDR3 runs 18 residues. Written as DNA, the CDR3 is TGTGCCAGTAGTATTGGGGGGTTACGGCGGGTAGGTGGAACTGAAGCTTTCTTT. Its translation: CASSIGGLRRVGGTEAFF.

Remarks on this clone: A much larger clonotype is one base distant, so this may be a read error. This chain joins TRBV3-1 (or the pseudogene TRBV3-2) and TRBJ1-2; 9 bases fit TRBD1. V was clipped by 6 bases and J by 6 bases; unmatched bases: 2. The CDR3 spans 12 residues. CDR1 and CDR2 from the germline V gene are LGHDT and YNNKEL (reference sequence). CDR3 region: CASRTGGNGYTF. As DNA, the CDR3 is TGTGCCAGCAGAACAGGGGGCAATGGCTACACCTTC.

The V and J genes are TRBV18 and TRBJ2-1; TRBD2 agrees at 9 bases. V shed 0 bases and J 4 bases; nucleotides not matched to a gene: 4. The germline V gene has CDR1 KGHSH and CDR2 LQKENI. This CDR3 spans 16 amino acids. The CDR3 is CASSPPAAGGYNEQFF. The DNA for the CDR3 is TGTGCCAGCTCACCACCGGCAGCGGGGGGTTACAATGAGCAGTTCTTC.

The chain employs TRBV27 and TRBJ1-1, with unresolved D. The CDR3 is 13 amino acids. With 5 bases removed from V and 2 bases from J, the gap between germline ends came to 9 bases. The germline gives CDR1 MNHEY, CDR2 SMNVEV (reference sequence). CDR3 DNA sequence: TGTGCCAGCAGTGGGTACAGAAACACTGAAGCTTTCTTT. As protein: CASSGYRNTEAFF.

This clone was seen only a few times. The chain couples TRBV7-9 to TRBJ1-1, with D perhaps TRBD1 (6 bases). V lost 3 bases and J 4 bases, leaving 12 bases between the germline ends. The CDR3 sequence is 14 residues long. Germline CDR1 and CDR2: SEHNR and FQNEAQ (reference sequence). Written as DNA, the CDR3 is TGTGCCAGCAGCTTTCCAGGGGTGGCCACTGAAGCTTTCTTT. It specifies CASSFPGVATEAFF.

V usage is TRBV12-3 or TRBV12-4 and J usage is TRBJ1-1; no definite D call. The CDR3 extends over 11 amino acids. V shed 6 bases and J shed 12 bases, with 14 bases lying between them. The CDR3: CASRHLGSPFF. DNA for the CDR3: TGTGCCAGCAGACACCTAGGATCTCCTTTCTTT.

The J gene is TRBJ2-5, the V gene TRBV24-1; TRBD2 matches 16 bases. Germline-derived CDR1 and CDR2 are KGHDR and SFDVKD. J was trimmed by 3 bases and V by 1 base; bases with no gene match: 1. The CDR3 has 17 amino acids. CDR3 sequence reads: CATSDLGTSGGEETQYF. The CDR3 DNA sequence: TGTGCCACCAGTGATTTAGGGACTAGCGGGGGGGAAGAGACCCAGTACTTC.

V is TRBV5-6 and J is TRBJ2-2; D is uncertain. The V gene lost 0 bases and the J gene lost 0 bases, with 9 bases spanning the gap. The CDR3 spans 16 residues. Germline CDR1 reads SGHDT; CDR2 reads YYEEEE. For the CDR3, the DNA is TGTGCCAGCAGCTTGGGAGGTTCAGCGAACACCGGGGAGCTGTTTTTT. Protein sequence: CASSLGGSANTGELFF.

This sequence joins TRBV2 and TRBJ2-7; perhaps TRBD2 as D (6 bases). The CDR3 covers 13 residues. Trimming took off 4 bases at V and 1 base at J, with 8 bases between the two ends. The germline gives CDR1 SNHLY, CDR2 FYNNEI. Written as DNA, the CDR3 is TGTGCCAGCAGTGCCGGGACTTCCTACGAGCAGTACTTC. Its translation is CASSAGTSYEQYF.